The rows below give T cell receptor beta chains drawn from one sample of a study of cytotoxic CD8 clonotypes in ibrutinib-treated CLL. Clones were sequenced by immunoSEQ multiplex PCR, and TCRdb holds only the in-frame ones, with some missing. The sample includes thousands of clones, 70% to 75% of them seen just once. Sequences were derived from PBMCs, sampled before ibrutinib treatment. The receptors stem from a human donor with chronic lymphocytic leukemia. CDR3s include the opening cysteine and the closing phenylalanine or tryptophan. The order of the fields is V gene, J gene, CDR3 protein.

v_call: TRBV7-8; j_call: TRBJ2-7; cdr3_aa: CASSRRRAGGGEQYF
v_call: TRBV19; j_call: TRBJ1-5; cdr3_aa: CASSIPVYSNQPQHF
v_call: TRBV15; j_call: TRBJ1-4; cdr3_aa: CATSRDNSRIGTKLFF
v_call: TRBV6-6; j_call: TRBJ1-5; cdr3_aa: CASRSSGGHQPQHF
v_call: TRBV5-1; j_call: TRBJ2-7; cdr3_aa: CASRTLEASEQYF
v_call: TRBV7-9; j_call: TRBJ2-4; cdr3_aa: CASSEGTNGRYF
v_call: TRBV18; j_call: TRBJ2-3; cdr3_aa: CASSPGLGVTDTQYF
v_call: TRBV11-2; j_call: TRBJ2-3; cdr3_aa: CASSSILGVDTQYF
v_call: TRBV30; j_call: TRBJ2-7; cdr3_aa: CAWSLFGTLIDEQYF
v_call: TRBV6-1; j_call: TRBJ2-3; cdr3_aa: CASSDRTVSTDTQYF
v_call: TRBV6-1; j_call: TRBJ1-3; cdr3_aa: CASREHGYTIYF
v_call: TRBV5-1; j_call: TRBJ2-1; cdr3_aa: CASSLDTTEQFF
v_call: TRBV4-1; j_call: TRBJ1-2; cdr3_aa: CASSTRDRGYGYTF
v_call: TRBV13; j_call: TRBJ1-4; cdr3_aa: CASSPAGRMGEKLFF
v_call: TRBV19; j_call: TRBJ1-1; cdr3_aa: CASSRVGGTGSGSTEAFF
v_call: TRBV7-9; j_call: TRBJ1-1; cdr3_aa: CASSREMNTEAFF
v_call: TRBV2; j_call: TRBJ1-2; cdr3_aa: CASSEEGRGPDGYTF
v_call: TRBV5-5; j_call: TRBJ2-3; cdr3_aa: CASSPAGGNTDTQYF
v_call: TRBV19; j_call: TRBJ1-5; cdr3_aa: CASRGGRARFYSNQPQHF
v_call: TRBV5-4; j_call: TRBJ2-1; cdr3_aa: CASTTLGTGIGNEQFF
v_call: TRBV5-5; j_call: TRBJ1-5; cdr3_aa: CASSFAAADQPQHF